A selection of T cell receptor beta chains follows, all from one sample in a study of cytomegalovirus exposure and HLA in healthy donors. This table comes from immunoSEQ multiplex PCR, and its TCRdb copy is limited to in-frame clones, with some not included. This listing includes 80,000 to 100,000 clones. The material sequenced was PBMCs. The receptors originated from a man aged 50 to 59 in good health and CMV-seronegative. Both conserved end residues are part of each CDR3. The D gene is left open where the match is weak.

d_call j_call v_call cdr3_length cdr3_aa cdr3_nt
TRBD1 TRBJ2-7 TRBV18 15 CASSPVPGTEYEQYF TGTGCCAGCTCACCCGTGCCCGGGACAGAGTACGAGCAGTACTTC
TRBD1 TRBJ2-7 TRBV5-1 15 CASSPLLGQRYEQYF TGCGCCAGCAGCCCACTTTTGGGACAGCGCTACGAGCAGTACTTC
TRBD2 TRBJ2-7 TRBV7-9 15 CASSPPSGGFNEQYF TGTGCCAGCAGCCCCCCTAGCGGGGGGTTCAACGAGCAGTACTTC
TRBD1 TRBJ2-3 TRBV7-3 15 CASSPAGQGADTQYF TGTGCCAGCAGCCCGGCCGGACAGGGGGCGGATACGCAGTATTTT
TRBD1 TRBJ1-5 TRBV27 14 CASSIDRANQPQHF TGTGCCAGCAGTATTGACAGGGCGAATCAGCCCCAGCATTTT
TRBD1 TRBJ1-3 TRBV4-1 16 CASSQVGTGRGNTIYF TGCGCCAGCAGCCAAGTCGGGACAGGGAGAGGAAACACCATATATTTT
TRBD1 TRBJ1-2 TRBV6-5 13 CASSRTGTYGYTF TGTGCCAGCAGCCGGACAGGGACCTATGGCTACACCTTC
TRBD2 TRBJ2-5 TRBV10-3 18 CAISERLAGGPNTETQYF TGTGCCATCAGTGAGAGGCTAGCGGGGGGGCCTAATACAGAGACCCAGTACTTC
TRBD1 TRBJ1-2 TRBV6-6 16 CASSQKKDRVGYGYTF TGTGCCAGCAGTCAGAAGAAAGACAGGGTAGGCTATGGCTACACCTTC
NA TRBJ2-3 TRBV5-6 15 CASSLEGAGTDTQYF TGTGCCAGCAGCTTGGAAGGGGCGGGCACAGATACGCAGTATTTT
TRBD1 TRBJ1-2 TRBV30 14 CAWSPPDRVFGYTF TGTGCCTGGAGCCCCCCGGACAGGGTATTCGGCTACACCTTC
NA TRBJ2-7 TRBV28 13 CAHLGIRGKEQYF TGTGCCCATTTAGGGATTCGGGGGAAAGAGCAGTACTTC
TRBD1 TRBJ2-2 TRBV7-2 16 CASSPPFGTGVGELFF TGTGCCAGCAGCCCCCCCTTTGGGACAGGGGTCGGGGAGCTGTTTTTT
TRBD1 TRBJ2-5 TRBV18 17 CASSPLTGGGFQETQYF TGTGCCAGCTCACCCCTGACAGGGGGGGGCTTCCAAGAGACCCAGTACTTC
NA TRBJ1-1 TRBV25-1 13 CASSEYTSLEAFF TGTGCCAGCAGTGAATATACTTCCCTAGAAGCTTTCTTT
NA TRBJ2-7 TRBV6-6 14 CAISPRGADDEQYF TGTGCCATCAGTCCTCGGGGGGCTGATGACGAGCAGTACTTC
TRBD1 TRBJ2-1 TRBV10-3 15 CAISEEGGARNEQFF TGTGCCATCAGTGAGGAAGGGGGCGCAAGAAATGAGCAGTTCTTC
TRBD1 TRBJ1-1 TRBV6-5 15 CASISPRGQGTEAFF TGTGCCAGCATTTCCCCGAGGGGGCAGGGAACTGAAGCTTTCTTT
NA TRBJ2-7 TRBV6-1 15 CASSVQGLVPYEQYF TGTGCCAGCAGTGTACAGGGCCTAGTTCCCTACGAGCAGTACTTC
TRBD1 TRBJ2-7 TRBV7-8 14 CASSLEDRGYEQYF TGTGCCAGCAGCTTAGAGGACAGGGGCTACGAGCAGTACTTC
NA TRBJ1-1 TRBV29-1 12 CSVAQGSTEAFF TGCAGCGTAGCCCAGGGCTCCACTGAAGCTTTCTTT
TRBD1 TRBJ1-5 TRBV19 15 CASSMGTGADQPQHF TGTGCCAGTAGTATGGGGACAGGGGCAGATCAGCCCCAGCATTTT
NA TRBJ1-3 TRBV2 12 CARHLSGNTIYF TGTGCCAGACATCTCTCTGGAAACACCATATATTTT
TRBD1 TRBJ2-7 TRBV7-6 17 CASSSRDRGLKEGEQYF TGTGCCAGCAGCAGCCGGGACAGGGGCCTAAAAGAGGGCGAGCAGTACTTC
NA TRBJ1-2 TRBV27 13 CASSNLLSYGYTF TGTGCCAGCAGTAACCTATTGAGCTATGGCTACACCTTC
NA TRBJ1-3 TRBV6-5 14 CASSPRGAGNTIYF TGTGCCAGCAGCCCCAGGGGAGCCGGAAACACCATATATTTT
TRBD1 TRBJ1-1 TRBV5-1 14 CASKEGTGNTEAFF TGCGCCAGCAAAGAGGGGACAGGGAACACTGAAGCTTTCTTT
NA TRBJ1-4 TRBV5-1 15 CASSLMGATNEKLFF TGCGCCAGCAGCTTGATGGGGGCGACTAATGAAAAACTGTTTTTT
NA TRBJ2-2 TRBV5-1 14 CASSLGLPTGELFF TGCGCCAGCAGCTTGGGACTTCCCACCGGGGAGCTGTTTTTT
NA TRBJ2-7 TRBV30 11 CAWSGTTEQYF TGTGCCTGGAGCGGGACAACTGAGCAGTACTTC
TRBD1 TRBJ1-6 TRBV7-2 15 CASSLVGQAGSPLHF TGTGCCAGCAGCTTAGTCGGACAGGCTGGTTCACCCCTCCACTTT
NA TRBJ2-7 TRBV13 15 CASSEGGRGNVEQYF TGTGCCAGCAGCGAGGGAGGACGGGGAAATGTCGAGCAGTACTTC
NA TRBJ2-3 TRBV11-2 12 CASSLAQDTQYF TGTGCCAGCAGCTTAGCTCAGGATACGCAGTATTTT
NA TRBJ1-1 TRBV18 15 CASSPDFVANTEAFF TGTGCCAGCTCACCTGACTTCGTAGCGAACACTGAAGCTTTCTTT
NA TRBJ2-7 TRBV28 13 CASNNREAYEQYF TGTGCCAGCAACAACAGGGAAGCCTACGAGCAGTACTTC
TRBD1 TRBJ2-7 TRBV6-1 14 CASYSQGPAYEQYF TGTGCCAGCTACTCACAGGGGCCGGCCTACGAGCAGTACTTC
NA TRBJ1-5 TRBV18 17 CASSSRADRPSNQPQHF TGTGCCAGCTCGTCACGTGCGGACAGACCTAGCAATCAGCCCCAGCATTTT
TRBD1 TRBJ1-1 TRBV29-1 13 CSVEGTVNTEAFF TGCAGCGTTGAGGGGACAGTGAACACTGAAGCTTTCTTT
TRBD1 TRBJ2-1 TRBV5-1 15 CASSPMVPGQGKQFF TGCGCCAGCAGCCCTATGGTACCGGGACAGGGTAAGCAGTTCTTC
NA TRBJ2-5 TRBV9 13 CASSVGRVETQYF TGTGCCAGCAGCGTAGGACGGGTAGAGACCCAGTACTTC
TRBD2 TRBJ2-5 TRBV7-9 16 CASSPRLLAGVETQYF TGTGCCAGCAGCCCAAGGTTGCTAGCGGGGGTAGAGACCCAGTACTTC
NA TRBJ1-1 TRBV2 13 CASRTPAYTEAFF TGTGCCAGTCGGACTCCGGCGTACACTGAAGCTTTCTTT
NA TRBJ1-6 TRBV7-8 14 CASSPTGSNSPLHF TGTGCCAGCAGCCCAACCGGGAGCAATTCACCCCTCCACTTT
NA TRBJ2-5 TRBV2 13 CAILGAGQETQYF TGTGCCATCCTAGGGGCAGGCCAAGAGACCCAGTACTTC
NA TRBJ1-6 TRBV19 15 CASSMRNRADSPLHF TGTGCCAGTAGCATGCGGAACAGGGCCGATTCACCCCTCCACTTT
NA TRBJ1-5 TRBV28 12 CASSLLGQPQHF TGTGCCAGCAGTTTGCTAGGTCAGCCCCAGCATTTT
NA TRBJ1-6 TRBV2 14 CASTGADYNSPLHF TGTGCCAGCACAGGGGCGGACTATAATTCACCCCTCCACTTT
NA TRBJ2-4 TRBV5-1 16 CASSLQTGSSKNIQYF TGCGCCAGCAGCCTACAAACAGGGAGTTCCAAAAACATTCAGTACTTC
NA TRBJ1-4 TRBV10-1 14 CASSEDTTNEKLFF TGCGCCAGCAGTGAAGACACAACTAATGAAAAACTGTTTTTT
TRBD1 TRBJ1-4 TRBV28 14 CASSQTGVGEKLFF TGTGCCAGCAGTCAAACAGGGGTAGGGGAAAAACTGTTTTTT
TRBD2 TRBJ2-7 TRBV4-2 16 CASSQVKRDLSYEQYF TGTGCCAGCAGCCAAGTGAAGCGGGACCTCTCCTACGAGCAGTACTTC
NA TRBJ2-1 TRBV12-5 13 CASGLSLYNEQFF TGTGCTAGTGGTTTGTCCTTATACAATGAGCAGTTCTTC
NA TRBJ2-5 TRBV5-4 13 CAGKGQGQETQYF TGTGCCGGAAAGGGGCAAGGTCAAGAGACCCAGTACTTC